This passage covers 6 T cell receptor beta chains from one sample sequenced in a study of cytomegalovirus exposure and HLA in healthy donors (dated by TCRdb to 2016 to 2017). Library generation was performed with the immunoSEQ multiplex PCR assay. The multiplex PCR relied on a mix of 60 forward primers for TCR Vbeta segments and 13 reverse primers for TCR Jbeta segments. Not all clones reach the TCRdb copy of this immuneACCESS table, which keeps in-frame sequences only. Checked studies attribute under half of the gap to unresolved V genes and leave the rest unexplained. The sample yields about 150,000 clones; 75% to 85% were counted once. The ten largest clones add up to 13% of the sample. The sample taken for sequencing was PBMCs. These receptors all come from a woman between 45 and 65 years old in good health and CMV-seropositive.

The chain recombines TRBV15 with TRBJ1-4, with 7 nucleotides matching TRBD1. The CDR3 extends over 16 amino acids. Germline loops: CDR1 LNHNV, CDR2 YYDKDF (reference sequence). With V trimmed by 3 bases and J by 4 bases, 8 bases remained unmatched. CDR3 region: CATSRDRRRGNEKLFF. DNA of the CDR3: TGTGCCACCAGCAGGGACAGGCGGAGGGGTAATGAAAAACTGTTTTTT.

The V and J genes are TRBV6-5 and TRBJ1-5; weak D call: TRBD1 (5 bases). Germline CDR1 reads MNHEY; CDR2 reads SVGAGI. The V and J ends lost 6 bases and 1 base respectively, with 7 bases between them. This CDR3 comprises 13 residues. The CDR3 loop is CASRTGSNQPQHF. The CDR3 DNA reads TGTGCCAGCAGAACAGGAAGCAATCAGCCCCAGCATTTT.

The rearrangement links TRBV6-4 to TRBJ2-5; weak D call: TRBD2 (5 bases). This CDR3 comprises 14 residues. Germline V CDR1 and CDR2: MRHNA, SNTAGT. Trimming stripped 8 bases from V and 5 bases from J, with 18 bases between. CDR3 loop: CASGGIGREETQYF. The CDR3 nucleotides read TGTGCCAGCGGTGGGATAGGAAGGGAGGAGACCCAGTACTTC.

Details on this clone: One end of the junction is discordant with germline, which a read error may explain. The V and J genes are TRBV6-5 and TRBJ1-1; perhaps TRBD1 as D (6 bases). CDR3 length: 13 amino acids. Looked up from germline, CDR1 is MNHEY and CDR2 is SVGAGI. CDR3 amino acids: CASGAQGVSTRYF. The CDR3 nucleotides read TGTGCCAGCGGGGCACAGGGCGTATCGACTCGGTACTTT.

The CDR3 loop reads CASSELPDPGGADGYTF. In DNA form, the CDR3 reads TGTGCCAGCAGCGAATTACCAGACCCAGGGGGCGCGGATGGCTACACCTTC. The chain employs TRBV9 and TRBJ1-2, with TRBD1 matching over 8 bases. J lost 6 bases, V lost 3 bases, and 16 bases had no gene match. In germline, CDR1 is SGDLS, CDR2 YYNGEE. CDR3 length: 17 residues.

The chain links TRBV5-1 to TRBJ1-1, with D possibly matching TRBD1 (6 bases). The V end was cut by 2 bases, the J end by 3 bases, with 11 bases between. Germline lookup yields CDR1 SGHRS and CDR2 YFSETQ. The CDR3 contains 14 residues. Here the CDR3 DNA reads TGCGCCAGCAGCTTTGGACAGACCGACACTGAAGCTTTCTTT. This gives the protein CASSFGQTDTEAFF.